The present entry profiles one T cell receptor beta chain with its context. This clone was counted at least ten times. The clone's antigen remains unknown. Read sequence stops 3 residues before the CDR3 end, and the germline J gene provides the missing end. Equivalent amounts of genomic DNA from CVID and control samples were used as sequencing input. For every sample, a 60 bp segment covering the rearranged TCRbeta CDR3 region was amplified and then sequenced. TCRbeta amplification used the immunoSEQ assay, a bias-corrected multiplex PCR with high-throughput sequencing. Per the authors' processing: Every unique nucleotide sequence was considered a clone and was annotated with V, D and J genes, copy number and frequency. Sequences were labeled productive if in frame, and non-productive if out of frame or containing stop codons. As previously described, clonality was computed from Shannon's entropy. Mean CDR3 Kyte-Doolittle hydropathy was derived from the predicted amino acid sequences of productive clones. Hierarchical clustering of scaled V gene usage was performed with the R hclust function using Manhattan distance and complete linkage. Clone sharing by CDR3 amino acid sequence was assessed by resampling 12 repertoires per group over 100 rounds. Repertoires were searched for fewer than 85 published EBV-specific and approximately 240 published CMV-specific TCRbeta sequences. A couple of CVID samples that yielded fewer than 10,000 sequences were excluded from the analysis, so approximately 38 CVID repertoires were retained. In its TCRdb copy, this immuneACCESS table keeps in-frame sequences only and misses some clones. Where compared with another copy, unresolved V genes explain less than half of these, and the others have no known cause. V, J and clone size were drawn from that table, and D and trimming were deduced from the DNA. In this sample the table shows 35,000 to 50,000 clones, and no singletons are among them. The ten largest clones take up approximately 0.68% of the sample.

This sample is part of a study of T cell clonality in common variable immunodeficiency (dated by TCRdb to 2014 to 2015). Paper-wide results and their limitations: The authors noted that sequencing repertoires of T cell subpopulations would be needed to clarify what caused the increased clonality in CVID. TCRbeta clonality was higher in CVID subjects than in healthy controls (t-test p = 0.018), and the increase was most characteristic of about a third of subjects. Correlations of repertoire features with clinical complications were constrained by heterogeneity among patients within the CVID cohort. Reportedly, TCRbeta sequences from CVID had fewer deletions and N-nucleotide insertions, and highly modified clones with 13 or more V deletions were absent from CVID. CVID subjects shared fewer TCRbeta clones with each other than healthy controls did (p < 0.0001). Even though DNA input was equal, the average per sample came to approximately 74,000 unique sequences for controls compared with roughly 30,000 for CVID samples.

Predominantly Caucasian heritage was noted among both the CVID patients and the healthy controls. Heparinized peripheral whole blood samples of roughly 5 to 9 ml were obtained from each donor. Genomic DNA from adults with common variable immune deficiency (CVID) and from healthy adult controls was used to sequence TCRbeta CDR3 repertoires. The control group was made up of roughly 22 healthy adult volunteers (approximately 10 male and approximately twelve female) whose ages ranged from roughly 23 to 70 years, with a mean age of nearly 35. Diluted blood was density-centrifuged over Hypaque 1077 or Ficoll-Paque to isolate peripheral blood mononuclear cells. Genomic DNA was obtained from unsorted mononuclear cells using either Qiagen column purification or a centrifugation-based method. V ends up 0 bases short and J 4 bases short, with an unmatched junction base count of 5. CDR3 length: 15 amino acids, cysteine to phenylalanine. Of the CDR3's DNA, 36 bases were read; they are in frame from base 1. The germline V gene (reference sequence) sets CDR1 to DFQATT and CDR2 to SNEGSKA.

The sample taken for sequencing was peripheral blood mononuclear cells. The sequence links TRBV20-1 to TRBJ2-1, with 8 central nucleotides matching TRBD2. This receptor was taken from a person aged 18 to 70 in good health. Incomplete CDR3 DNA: TGCAGTGCTAGAGAATGGCGGGGGGTTTACAATGAG. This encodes CSAREWRGVYNE. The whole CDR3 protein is CSAREWRGVYNEQFF.